This T cell receptor beta chain is from a study of lymphopenia after photon versus proton radiotherapy. Notes on the study in general: Only patients who died were analyzed for survival; proton advantage is unproven. Larger post-nadir TCR diversity loss correlated inversely with survival in deceased patients. Oligoclonal CD8+ Temra expansion after nadir drove photon patients' diversity drop.

Sequencing used immunoSEQ multiplex PCR; TCRdb keeps in-frame clones, though not all of them. The sample includes 55,000 to 70,000 clones, under 95% of them seen just once. Comment on this clone: Antigen: not known.

The ends lost 4 bases at V and 2 bases at J; junction bases unmatched: 8. Per the germline V gene, CDR1 is SGHRS and CDR2 is YFSETQ. The CDR3 is 16 residues long. The material sequenced was peripheral blood, taken from a patient treated with photon-based radiotherapy. The clonotype was recovered from a woman aged 40 to 49 with cholangiocarcinoma. The chain employs TRBV5-1 and TRBJ1-2; 10 bases map to TRBD1. CDR3 region: CASSITGTGENYGYTF. CDR3 sequence (DNA): TGCGCCAGCAGCATTACCGGGACAGGGGAAAACTATGGCTACACCTTC.